One sample yielded the 12 T cell receptor beta chains listed below, sequenced in a study of blood T cell repertoires in COVID-19. The assay was immunoSEQ multiplex PCR, and TCRdb's table has in-frame clones only and misses some. The data show approximately 61,000 clones, more than 75% seen once. Specimen: peripheral blood. The receptors originated from a human donor in a cohort sampled during active COVID-19.

This clone showed up just a few times. CDR3 sequence (DNA): TGTGCCAGCAGCATACTTCAGGGATCACCCCTCCACTTT. Translating it yields CASSILQGSPLHF. The chain combines TRBV7-8 with TRBJ1-6, with a tentative D call TRBD1 (5 bases). V lost 5 bases, J lost 10 bases, and 12 bases lay in between. The CDR3 extends over 13 amino acids. Germline V gene sequence: CDR1 SGHVS, CDR2 FQNEAQ.

The sample holds a few counts of this clone. The chain carries TRBV11-2 and TRBJ2-1, with TRBD1 identical over 8 bases. This CDR3 has 11 amino acids. Germline V gene sequence: CDR1 SGHAT, CDR2 FQNNGV. The V segment lost 5 bases and the J segment 14 bases; nucleotides outside the gene matches: 5. CDR3 protein: CASSQGQGEFF. DNA for the CDR3: TGTGCCAGCAGCCAAGGACAGGGTGAGTTCTTC.

The chain is built from TRBV27 and TRBJ2-6, with no clear D. From germline, CDR1 is MNHEY and CDR2 SMNVEV (reference sequence). Trimming stripped 3 bases from V and 4 bases from J, with 13 bases between. The CDR3 runs to 16 residues. The CDR3 loop reads CASSLERLPGANVLTF. The CDR3 coding sequence is TGTGCCAGCAGTTTGGAGAGACTCCCCGGGGCCAACGTCCTGACTTTC.

This clone turned up a few times. The V and J genes are TRBV4-1 and TRBJ1-3, with D unclear. Germline V CDR1 and CDR2: MGHRA, YSYEKL. Between the trimmed V and J ends, which lost 2 bases and 0 bases, there was a span of 17 bases. There are 18 residues in the CDR3. This CDR3 is CASSQTGAPGNSGNTIYF. In DNA form, the CDR3 reads TGCGCCAGCAGCCAAACTGGAGCGCCCGGGAACTCTGGAAACACCATATATTTT.

The chain is built from TRBV6-5 and TRBJ1-5; the D gene is possibly TRBD1 (6 bases). The CDR3 sequence is 15 residues long. Germline V CDR1 and CDR2: MNHEY, SVGAGI. The V gene lost 6 bases and the J gene lost 2 bases, with 14 bases spanning the gap. The CDR3 DNA reads as TGTGCCAGCAGCTTAACAGGGACCCGCAATCAGCCCCAGCATTTT. This encodes CASSLTGTRNQPQHF.

The genes are TRBV2 and TRBJ2-2; the D gene is possibly TRBD2 (5 bases). CDR1 and CDR2 (germline): SNHLY, FYNNEI. This CDR3 is 13 amino acids long. The V gene lost 2 bases and the J gene lost 7 bases, with 8 bases spanning the gap. The CDR3 loop is CASSEYGVGELFF. The DNA for the CDR3 is TGTGCCAGCAGTGAATACGGGGTCGGGGAGCTGTTTTTT.

V is TRBV7-9 and J is TRBJ1-2; 7 nucleotides match TRBD1. The germline V gene encodes CDR1 SEHNR and CDR2 FQNEAQ (reference sequence). This CDR3 contains 11 residues. Losses at the gene ends were 5 bases for V and 11 bases for J; bases not matched to a gene: 5. CDR3 bases: TGTGCCAGCAGCACCGGGACAGATTACACCTTC. Translated, it gives CASSTGTDYTF.

About this clone itself: Other DNA sequences of this sample code for an identical CDR3. The chain carries TRBV7-2 and TRBJ2-1; 16 bases match TRBD2. The germline V gene has CDR1 SGHTA and CDR2 FQGNSA. V dropped 11 bases and J dropped 7; count of bases not matched to a gene: 8. The CDR3 runs to 15 residues. The chain's CDR3 is CAASGGLAGGNEQFF. CDR3 DNA sequence: TGTGCCGCGTCGGGGGGACTAGCGGGAGGGAATGAGCAGTTCTTC.

The chain has TRBV5-6 and TRBJ2-3; D uncertain. V shed 0 bases and J shed 0 bases, with 8 bases lying between them. From germline, CDR1 is SGHDT and CDR2 YYEEEE. CDR3 size: 15 residues. The CDR3 loop is CASSLEPLSTDTQYF. CDR3 DNA sequence: TGTGCCAGCAGCTTGGAACCGCTAAGCACAGATACGCAGTATTTT.

V is TRBV7-9 and J is TRBJ2-1; perhaps TRBD1 as D (6 bases). The length of the CDR3 is 16 residues. Germline loops: CDR1 SEHNR, CDR2 FQNEAQ (reference sequence). V was cut by 1 base and J by 2 bases, with 12 bases left in between. The CDR3 nucleotides read TGTGCCAGCAGCTTAGTTGGCAGGGGTCCCTACAATGAGCAGTTCTTC. As protein: CASSLVGRGPYNEQFF. Full variable domain (rest looked up from reference TRBV7-9 and TRBJ2-1): DTGVSQNPRHKITKRGQNVTFRCDPISEHNRLYWYRQTLGQGPEFLTYFQNEAQLEKSRLLSDRFSAERPKGSFSTLEIQRTEQGDSAMYLCASSLVGRGPYNEQFFGPGTRLTVL.

This sequence joins TRBV5-1 and TRBJ1-1; 8 bases fit TRBD1. J gave up 5 bases and V 4 bases, and 7 bases lay outside the gene matches. Per the germline V gene, CDR1 is SGHRS and CDR2 is YFSETQ. The CDR3 covers 14 residues. The CDR3 DNA reads as TGCGCCAGCAGCGTCGGACAGGGAAGGACTGAAGCTTTCTTT. Translation: CASSVGQGRTEAFF.

The rearrangement joins TRBV4-1 to TRBJ1-4; 9 nucleotides line up with TRBD1. This CDR3 has 16 residues. V was clipped by 7 bases and J by 2 bases; unmatched bases: 8. Germline CDR1 MGHRA, CDR2 YSYEKL. The CDR3 DNA reads as TGCGCCAGCAAGGACAGGGGACAGTCGACTAATGAAAAACTGTTTTTT. Amino acids: CASKDRGQSTNEKLFF.